This entry lists 27 T cell receptor beta chains sequenced from one sample in a study of blood T cell repertoires in COVID-19 (dated by TCRdb to 2018 to 2021). Receptor amplification or capture employed the immunoSEQ multiplex PCR assay. What TCRdb holds here is the immuneACCESS table cut down to in-frame rearrangements. Part of the clones is not present; checked against another copy, under half of the missing clones reflect an unresolved V gene, and the others are unexplained. This sample has about 220,000 clones in its table, and around 83% of those were observed once. The ten largest clones add up to under 3.5% of the sample. Sequencing was performed on peripheral blood. Receptors were obtained from a man in his forties or fifties who had recovered from COVID-19.

This chain joins TRBV28 and TRBJ1-4; 9 bases fit TRBD1. CDR1 and CDR2 (germline): MDHEN, SYDVKM. The CDR3 spans 14 residues. V trimming: 5 bases; J trimming: 8 bases; junction bases outside the gene matches: 6. The DNA of the CDR3 is TGTGCCAGCAGTCCAGGGACAGGGTACGAAAAACTGTTTTTT. This encodes CASSPGTGYEKLFF.

The V gene is TRBV7-9, the J gene TRBJ2-3, with no clear D. CDR1 is SEHNR, CDR2 FQNEAQ, per germline (reference sequence). CDR3 size: 12 residues. V lost 3 bases to trimming and J lost 8 bases, with 9 bases between them. The chain's CDR3 is CASSFPGGTQYF. CDR3 DNA: TGTGCCAGCAGCTTCCCCGGTGGTACGCAGTATTTT.

This clone was seen just once. The CDR3 here is CASSPDLGQGTGELFF. The CDR3 DNA reads TGTGCCAGCTCACCAGACTTGGGACAGGGGACCGGGGAGCTGTTTTTT. The chain links TRBV18 to TRBJ2-2; TRBD1 matches 10 bases. J gave up 5 bases and V 2 bases, and 5 bases lay outside the gene matches. The CDR3 extends over 16 amino acids. Germline CDR1 reads KGHSH; CDR2 reads LQKENI.

The CDR3 nucleotides read TGTGCCAGCAGTGATTGGGCAGGGGGGAGGACTGAAGCTTTCTTT. Protein product: CASSDWAGGRTEAFF. The rearrangement uses TRBV2 and TRBJ1-1; 7 bases fit TRBD1. The V segment lost 3 bases and the J segment 5 bases; nucleotides outside the gene matches: 9. Germline CDR1 reads SNHLY; CDR2 reads FYNNEI. The length of the CDR3 is 15 residues. Looking up the rest from reference TRBV2 and TRBJ1-1 gives the full variable domain: EPEVTQTPSHQVTQMGQEVILRCVPISNHLYFYWYRQILGQKVEFLVSFYNNEISEKSEIFDDQFSVERPDGSNFTLKIRSTKLEDSAMYFCASSDWAGGRTEAFFGQGTRLTVV.

This chain joins TRBV3-1 (or the pseudogene TRBV3-2) and TRBJ1-5; D uncertain. CDR3 length equals 15 residues. Trimming stripped 5 bases from V and 4 bases from J, with 15 bases between. Germline V gene sequence: CDR1 LGHDT, CDR2 YNNKEL (reference sequence). The CDR3 DNA follows: TGTGCCAGCAGCTACTCAGACGGAGATAATCAGCCCCAGCATTTT. Encoded protein: CASSYSDGDNQPQHF.

This chain joins TRBV24-1 and TRBJ1-1; D unresolved. In germline, CDR1 is KGHDR, CDR2 SFDVKD. The CDR3 runs 10 residues. V lost 0 bases and J 11 bases, leaving 3 bases between the germline ends. The DNA for the CDR3 is TGTGCCACCAGTGATTTGCAGGCTTTCTTT. Amino acid sequence: CATSDLQAFF.

The rearrangement links TRBV5-4 to TRBJ1-1; D is perhaps TRBD1 (6 bases). Germline V gives CDR1 SGHNT, CDR2 YYREEE (reference sequence). The CDR3 totals 15 residues. V was cut by 4 bases and J by 5 bases, with 18 bases left in between. In DNA form, the CDR3 reads TGTGCCAGCAGCGCGTCTACAGGGCGGGGGACTGAAGCTTTCTTT. This encodes CASSASTGRGTEAFF.

J is TRBJ1-2 and V is TRBV15, with 8 bases aligning to TRBD1. CDR3 length: 14 residues. V lost 5 bases to trimming and J lost 3 bases; unmatched junction nucleotides: 5. Germline values: CDR1 LNHNV, CDR2 YYDKDF (reference sequence). The CDR3 loop is CATSPRQGYYGYTF. In DNA, the CDR3 is TGTGCCACCAGCCCTCGACAGGGGTACTATGGCTACACCTTC.

The chain uses TRBV5-1 and TRBJ2-1, with 11 bases fitting TRBD2. There are 14 residues in the CDR3. In germline, CDR1 is SGHRS, CDR2 YFSETQ. The V gene end was trimmed by 2 bases and the J gene end by 9 bases; junction bases not matched to a gene: 4. In DNA, the CDR3 is TGCGCCAGCAGCTTCACTAGCGGGAGACTTGAGCAGTTCTTC. The encoded protein is CASSFTSGRLEQFF. Full variable domain (rest looked up from reference TRBV5-1 and TRBJ2-1): KAGVTQTPRYLIKTRGQQVTLSCSPISGHRSVSWYQQTPGQGLQFLFEYFSETQRNKGNFPGRFSGRQFSNSRSEMNVSTLELGDSALYLCASSFTSGRLEQFFGPGTRLTVL.

The chain carries TRBV5-4 and TRBJ2-2, with unresolved D. From germline, CDR1 is SGHNT and CDR2 YYREEE (reference sequence). The CDR3 length is 15 residues. Trimming took 0 bases from V and 4 from J, leaving 10 bases between them. CDR3 loop: CASSLGRGVTGELFF. CDR3 sequence (DNA): TGTGCCAGCAGCTTGGGGCGCGGTGTCACCGGGGAGCTGTTTTTT.

The chain has TRBV7-9 and TRBJ2-7, with D possibly being TRBD1 (6 bases). Trimming pared 5 bases from V and 5 bases from J, leaving 13 bases between. This CDR3 spans 13 amino acids. Germline V gene data show CDR1 as SEHNR and CDR2 as FQNEAQ (reference sequence). CDR3 amino acids: CASSRTGIDEQYF. The CDR3 DNA reads TGTGCCAGCAGCCGAACAGGGATCGACGAGCAGTACTTC.

The chain's CDR3 is CASSRTRTDTQYF. The CDR3 DNA reads TGTGCCAGCAGCCGAACACGCACAGATACGCAGTATTTT. The rearrangement joins TRBV3-1 (or the pseudogene TRBV3-2) to TRBJ2-3; D gene unclear. The CDR3 length is 13 residues. V was clipped by 4 bases and J by 1 base, with 6 bases between them. Germline V CDR1 and CDR2: LGHDT, YNNKEL (reference sequence).

The chain is built from TRBV7-9 and TRBJ1-4; 8 nucleotides match TRBD1. Germline CDR1 is SEHNR and CDR2 is FQNEAQ (reference sequence). The J segment lost 8 bases and the V segment lost 3 bases, leaving 5 bases of the junction unmatched. This CDR3 contains 14 residues. The CDR3 protein is CASSFKRTGEKLFF. CDR3 coding DNA: TGTGCCAGCAGCTTCAAGCGGACAGGGGAAAAACTGTTTTTT.

The sample holds a few counts of this clone. V gene TRBV4-2 combines with J gene TRBJ1-6; tentatively, D is TRBD1 (5 bases). Germline CDR1 LGHNA, CDR2 YNFKEQ. The CDR3 is 16 amino acids. V dropped 0 bases and J dropped 7 bases, with 13 bases sitting between them. This CDR3 reads CASSQDREGRNSPLHF. CDR3 DNA sequence: TGTGCCAGCAGCCAAGATAGGGAGGGGCGGAATTCACCCCTCCACTTT.

The chain joins TRBV6-1 to TRBJ2-4, with D perhaps matching TRBD2 (6 bases). CDR1 and CDR2 from the germline V gene are MNHNS and SASEGT. V lost 3 bases to trimming and J lost 1 base, with 10 bases between them. The CDR3 contains 15 residues. In nucleotides, the CDR3 is TGTGCCAGCAGTGACGGGGGTTCGGCCAAAAACATTCAGTACTTC. Its protein product is CASSDGGSAKNIQYF.

V usage is TRBV29-1 and J usage is TRBJ1-3, with D unclear. With 4 bases removed from V and 4 bases from J, the gap between germline ends came to 5 bases. Per germline, CDR1 SQVTM and CDR2 ANQGSEA. The length of the CDR3 is 11 residues. The CDR3 DNA is TGCAGCGTTGTGTCGGGAAACACCATATATTTT. Translating it yields CSVVSGNTIYF.

The chain carries TRBV14 and TRBJ1-5; TRBD1 agrees at 9 bases. The CDR3 length is 17 residues. The V and J ends lost 4 bases and 3 bases, in that order; junction bases with no gene match: 10. Germline assignment: CDR1 SGHDN and CDR2 FVKESK. CDR3 coding DNA: TGTGCCAGCAGCCCTGACAGGGGGGTAGGGAACAATCAGCCCCAGCATTTT. It encodes CASSPDRGVGNNQPQHF.

The chain has TRBV6-5 and TRBJ1-1; 8 positions agree with TRBD1. Trimming cost V 5 bases and J 4 bases; bases outside gene matches: 0. Germline V gene lookup returns CDR1 MNHEY and CDR2 SVGAGI. This CDR3 spans 12 amino acids. CDR3 loop: CASSTGGTEAFF. The CDR3, as DNA: TGTGCCAGCAGTACAGGGGGCACTGAAGCTTTCTTT.

The V and J genes are TRBV4-1 and TRBJ1-3, with D possibly being TRBD1 (5 bases). Per the germline V gene, CDR1 is MGHRA and CDR2 is YSYEKL. Trimming left V 5 bases short and J 4 bases short, with 15 bases between. This CDR3 has 15 residues. The CDR3 nucleotides are TGCGCCAGCAGCTTTGGGGGGGAAGGCGGAAACACCATATATTTT. It translates to CASSFGGEGGNTIYF.

This chain joins TRBV28 and TRBJ1-2; the D gene is possibly TRBD1 (6 bases). V gave up 6 bases and J gave up 4 bases, with 21 bases separating them. The CDR3 contains 16 residues. Germline CDR1 and CDR2: MDHEN and SYDVKM. The chain's CDR3 is CASRDTGMIGGYGYTF. The CDR3, as DNA: TGTGCCAGCAGAGATACAGGGATGATAGGTGGCTATGGCTACACCTTC.

The rearrangement uses TRBV7-8 and TRBJ2-7; tentatively, D is TRBD1 (5 bases). This CDR3 has 12 residues. Germline CDR1 reads SGHVS; CDR2 reads FQNEAQ. V lost 2 bases and J 5 bases, leaving 7 bases between the germline ends. The chain's CDR3 is CASSLQGNEQYF. The CDR3 nucleotides read TGTGCCAGCAGCTTACAGGGAAACGAGCAGTACTTC.

The chain uses TRBV7-2 and TRBJ1-1; 7 nucleotides agree with TRBD1. The V gene end was trimmed by 5 bases and the J gene end by 5 bases; junction bases not matched to a gene: 5. The CDR3 is made up of 13 amino acids. Germline V gene lookup returns CDR1 SGHTA and CDR2 FQGNSA. CDR3 in DNA: TGTGCCAGCAGCGTTCAGGGGGTGACTGAAGCTTTCTTT. It encodes CASSVQGVTEAFF.

This clone was recorded only once. The V gene is TRBV28, the J gene TRBJ2-1; 13 positions match TRBD2. Trimming cost V 4 bases and J 12 bases; bases outside gene matches: 9. Germline CDR1 is MDHEN and CDR2 is SYDVKM. This CDR3 region has 15 residues. CDR3 sequence (DNA): TGTGCCAGCAGTTCCCCCTCGGGACTAGCGGGGAGGCAGTTCTTC. Translated: CASSSPSGLAGRQFF.

The gene calls are TRBV23-1 and TRBJ1-1; D unresolved. TRBV23-1 is known as an ORF, though its function is uncertain. Trimming removed 4 bases from V and 7 bases from J, with 19 bases in between. The CDR3 runs 15 residues. The CDR3 DNA follows: TGCGCCAGCAGTCGAATCCCCACCGGGGTAGATGAAGCTTTCTTT. Translating gives CASSRIPTGVDEAFF.

A note on this clone: The same CDR3 arises from other DNA sequences in this sample as well. This chain's CDR3 is CAISATSPGELFF. The CDR3 nucleotides read TGTGCCATCAGTGCCACTAGCCCCGGGGAGCTGTTTTTT. This chain connects TRBV10-3 to TRBJ2-2; a possible D gene is TRBD2 (6 bases). The germline V and J ends were trimmed by 4 bases and 6 bases, with 9 bases remaining between them. The CDR3 consists of 13 residues. Per germline, CDR1 ENHRY and CDR2 SYGVKD.

V gene TRBV5-1 combines with J gene TRBJ1-4; 8 bases match TRBD1. The CDR3 runs 17 residues. V was pared by 3 bases and J by 3 bases, with 10 bases of the junction left unmatched. CDR1 is SGHRS, CDR2 YFSETQ, per germline. CDR3 sequence (DNA): TGCGCCAGCAGCTCCGGACAGGGTCCTGTCTCTAATGAAAAACTGTTTTTT. It encodes CASSSGQGPVSNEKLFF.

This clone occurred a few times. The chain is built from TRBV29-1 and TRBJ1-2; D not certain. V was clipped by 7 bases and J by 5 bases, with 11 bases between them. Germline V gene data show CDR1 as SQVTM and CDR2 as ANQGSEA. The CDR3 runs to 11 residues. The CDR3 coding sequence is TGCAGCGCCCGAACGGGGTATGGCTACACCTTC. Translated: CSARTGYGYTF.